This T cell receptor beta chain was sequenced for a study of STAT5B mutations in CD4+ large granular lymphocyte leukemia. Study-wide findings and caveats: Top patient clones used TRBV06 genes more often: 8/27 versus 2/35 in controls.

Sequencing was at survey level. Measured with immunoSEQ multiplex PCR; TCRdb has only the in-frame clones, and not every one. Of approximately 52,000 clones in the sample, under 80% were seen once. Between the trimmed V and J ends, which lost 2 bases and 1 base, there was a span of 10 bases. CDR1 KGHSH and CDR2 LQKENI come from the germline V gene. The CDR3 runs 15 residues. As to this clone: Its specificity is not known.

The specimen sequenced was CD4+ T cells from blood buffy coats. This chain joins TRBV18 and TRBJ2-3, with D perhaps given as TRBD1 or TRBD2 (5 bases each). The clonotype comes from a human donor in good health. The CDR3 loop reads CASSPRVGGTDTQYF. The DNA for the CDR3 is TGTGCCAGCTCACCAAGGGTGGGGGGCACAGATACGCAGTATTTT.